Below, one T cell receptor beta chain is given with its context. This record comes from a study of blood T cell repertoires in COVID-19. As for the study in general: Samples of COVID-19 (acute and convalescent) were obtained from the United States, Italy and Spain. T cells, B-cell-depleted T cells, or PBMCs supplied cDNA or gDNA.

Study processing details: Quantification of nucleated cells was approximated via reference gene primer amplification. The protocol was immunoSEQ multiplex PCR, while the TCRdb copy is restricted to in-frame clones and leaves out a portion. That table gives V, J and clone size, and the DNA gave D and trimming. The data show over 300,000 clones, 65% to 85% seen once. Trimming stripped 2 bases from V and 6 bases from J, with 17 bases between. In germline, CDR1 is MNHEY, CDR2 SVGAGI. The CDR3 contains 16 residues. V is TRBV6-5 and J is TRBJ2-1; perhaps TRBD1 as D (5 bases). Material: peripheral blood. The receptor comes from a woman between 50 and 59 years old with acute or convalescent COVID-19. This CDR3 is CASSYTRATIVNEQFF. The CDR3 coding sequence is TGTGCCAGCAGTTACACCAGGGCTACTATTGTCAATGAGCAGTTCTTC.